A single sample gave rise to the 23 T cell receptor beta chains below, sequenced in a study of blood T cell repertoires in COVID-19. Data came from immunoSEQ multiplex PCR; TCRdb stores just in-frame clones and leaves some out. The sample has around 300,000 clones; 88% are singletons. Input material: PBMCs or T cells enriched from blood (not recorded which). All receptors come from a woman between 50 and 59 years old who had recovered from COVID-19.

The rearrangement links TRBV5-4 to TRBJ2-7, with no clear D. The CDR3 length is 14 residues. V was clipped by 1 base and J by 3 bases, with 11 bases between them. From germline, CDR1 is SGHNT and CDR2 YYREEE (reference sequence). Written as DNA, the CDR3 is TGTGCCAGCAGCTTGATGGCCTCCCGCTACGAGCAGTACTTC. Its translation: CASSLMASRYEQYF.

This clone has only one observation. The chain is built from TRBV28 and TRBJ2-7, with TRBD1 matching over 12 bases. V gave up 5 bases and J gave up 6 bases; unmatched junction bases: 11. Germline CDR1 reads MDHEN; CDR2 reads SYDVKM. The CDR3 is 16 amino acids. DNA of the CDR3: TGTGCCAGCAGTGCCGGGACAGGGGGCCTTACGATCGAGCAGTACTTC. Protein product: CASSAGTGGLTIEQYF.

The chain combines TRBV5-1 with TRBJ2-4; 9 nucleotides match TRBD2. V gave up 4 bases and J gave up 8 bases; unmatched junction bases: 13. The germline V gene has CDR1 SGHRS and CDR2 YFSETQ. The CDR3 sequence is 16 residues long. Here the CDR3 DNA reads TGCGCCAGCAGCCCCAGCCTTGGGACTAGCTTGGACATTCAGTACTTC. As protein: CASSPSLGTSLDIQYF.

The V gene is TRBV6-6, the J gene TRBJ2-7; TRBD2 might be the D (6 bases). The CDR3 is made up of 13 amino acids. The ends were cut back, 0 bases at V and 7 bases at J, with 10 bases in the middle. Germline V CDR1 and CDR2: MNHNY, SVGAGI (reference sequence). The CDR3 loop reads CASSYSTRQEQYF. CDR3 coding DNA: TGTGCCAGCAGTTACTCGACTAGACAAGAGCAGTACTTC.

This chain joins TRBV5-5 and TRBJ2-3; 9 bases are a match to TRBD1. The CDR3 totals 16 residues. Per germline, CDR1 SGHKS and CDR2 YYEKEE (reference sequence). V lost 4 bases and J lost 1; bases outside the gene matches: 7. CDR3 bases: TGTGCCAGCAGCGGGGGACAGGGACATGGCACAGATACGCAGTATTTT. It yields the protein CASSGGQGHGTDTQYF.

This clone was seen a handful of times. The chain combines TRBV7-6 with TRBJ2-3; 12 bases align to TRBD2. Germline CDR1 is SGHVS and CDR2 is FNYEAQ. V gave up 2 bases and J gave up 4 bases; unmatched junction bases: 7. The CDR3 covers 17 residues. The CDR3 nucleotides read TGTGCCAGCAGCTTATCGAAGGGACTAGCGGGCGCAGATACGCAGTATTTT. It codes for CASSLSKGLAGADTQYF.

The rearrangement links TRBV30 to TRBJ1-3; D not certain. Trimming stripped 1 base from V and 2 bases from J, with 9 bases between. Germline V gene lookup returns CDR1 GTSNPN and CDR2 SVGIG (reference sequence). The CDR3 runs to 14 residues. The CDR3 spells CAWSGEGPGNTIYF. CDR3 nucleotides: TGTGCCTGGAGTGGAGAGGGCCCTGGAAACACCATATATTTT.

In this sample, this clone turned up a few times. This chain uses TRBV4-1 with TRBJ1-2; D is unresolved. Germline CDR1 MGHRA, CDR2 YSYEKL. The CDR3 covers 16 residues. Trimming pared 0 bases from V and 4 bases from J, leaving 15 bases between. CDR3 amino acids: CASSQDRARRVYGYTF. For the CDR3, the DNA is TGCGCCAGCAGCCAAGATAGGGCCAGGAGGGTCTATGGCTACACCTTC.

The chain employs TRBV7-8 and TRBJ1-1; D is undetermined. Germline V lookup: CDR1 SGHVS, CDR2 FQNEAQ. The CDR3 has 11 residues. V was cut by 2 bases and J by 6 bases, with 4 bases left in between. The CDR3 DNA sequence: TGTGCCAGCAGCTTACTGTCTGAAGCTTTCTTT. It is translated as CASSLLSEAFF.

The chain combines TRBV6-5 with TRBJ1-1; 7 positions match TRBD1. V trimming: 6 bases; J trimming: 6 bases; junction bases outside the gene matches: 10. CDR1 MNHEY and CDR2 SVGAGI come from the germline V gene. This CDR3 contains 14 residues. The CDR3 sequence: CASRRRDRDPEAFF. The CDR3 region has the DNA TGTGCCAGCAGACGCCGGGACAGAGATCCTGAAGCTTTCTTT.

The gene calls are TRBV11-2 and TRBJ2-2; D call uncertain. The germline gives CDR1 SGHAT, CDR2 FQNNGV. V lost 1 base to trimming and J lost 4 bases, with 7 bases between them. The length of the CDR3 is 14 residues. CDR3 sequence reads: CASSLVQITGELFF. The CDR3, as DNA: TGTGCCAGCAGCTTAGTTCAGATCACCGGGGAGCTGTTTTTT.

The genes are TRBV30 and TRBJ1-4, with TRBD1 matching 10 bases. Trimming cost V 5 bases and J 10 bases; bases outside gene matches: 16. This CDR3 has 16 residues. Germline-derived CDR1 and CDR2 are GTSNPN and SVGIG (reference sequence). In nucleotides, the CDR3 is TGTGCCTGGGGGACCGCTTCTGGACAGGGGGTCTCAAAACTGTTTTTT. It encodes CAWGTASGQGVSKLFF.

The J gene is TRBJ1-1, the V gene TRBV5-1; D is unclear. The CDR3 sequence is 14 residues long. V lost 1 base and J lost 1, with 8 bases in between. Germline lookup yields CDR1 SGHRS and CDR2 YFSETQ. The CDR3 nucleotides are TGCGCCAGCAGCTTGCAGGCGACGAACACTGAAGCTTTCTTT. This encodes CASSLQATNTEAFF.

The V and J genes are TRBV6-5 and TRBJ1-2; 7 nucleotides line up with TRBD1. With 6 bases clipped from V and 4 bases from J, the junction kept 11 bases outside the gene matches. CDR1 is MNHEY, CDR2 SVGAGI, per germline. CDR3 length: 15 residues. The CDR3 protein is CASSSSGQELYGYTF. As DNA, the CDR3 is TGTGCCAGCAGCTCGTCCGGACAGGAGCTCTATGGCTACACCTTC.

The chain carries TRBV2 and TRBJ1-4; the match to TRBD1 covers 7 bases. Germline trimming cut 8 bases from V and 5 bases from J; bases unmatched to any gene: 8. The CDR3 totals 14 residues. Germline V gene data show CDR1 as SNHLY and CDR2 as FYNNEI. This chain's CDR3 is CASRPGQKNEKLFF. CDR3 DNA: TGTGCCAGCCGTCCGGGACAGAAGAATGAAAAACTGTTTTTT.

This sequence joins TRBV7-9 and TRBJ2-1; TRBD2 agrees at 12 bases. The CDR3 covers 12 residues. Looked up from germline, CDR1 is SEHNR and CDR2 is FQNEAQ (reference sequence). With V trimmed by 5 bases and J by 14 bases, 4 bases remained unmatched. CDR3 protein: CASSLGLAGKFF. In DNA, the CDR3 is TGTGCCAGCAGCCTAGGACTAGCGGGAAAGTTCTTC.

J is TRBJ2-1 and V is TRBV4-3; D might be TRBD1 (5 bases). The germline V and J ends were trimmed by 0 bases and 6 bases, with 9 bases remaining between them. CDR1 is LGHNA and CDR2 is YSLEER in the germline V gene. The CDR3 is 14 amino acids. The CDR3 DNA reads as TGCGCCAGCAGCCAAGATACAGGTACCAATGAGCAGTTCTTC. Protein: CASSQDTGTNEQFF.

This clone was recorded once. The CDR3 region is CASSLRGTSNQPQHF. The CDR3 DNA sequence: TGTGCCAGCAGCTTGAGGGGCACGAGCAATCAGCCCCAGCATTTT. This chain joins TRBV5-6 and TRBJ1-5; a possible D gene is TRBD1 (5 bases). Germline CDR1 is SGHDT and CDR2 is YYEEEE. Trimming removed 1 base from V and 1 base from J, with 9 bases in between. The CDR3 consists of 15 residues.

A single count supports this clone. The chain couples TRBV19 to TRBJ2-7; 7 bases line up with TRBD2. V lost 2 bases, J lost 1 base, and 8 bases stayed unmatched. The germline CDR1 and CDR2 sequences are LNHDA and SQIVND (reference sequence). CDR3 size: 16 residues. CDR3 nucleotide sequence: TGTGCCAGTAGTATAAATTCGGCTAGCGGATCCTACGAGCAGTACTTC. Its translation: CASSINSASGSYEQYF.

The chain joins TRBV28 to TRBJ1-5, with a possible D match to TRBD1 (6 bases). The CDR3 contains 16 residues. CDR1 and CDR2 (germline): MDHEN, SYDVKM. Deletions cut 7 bases from V and 2 bases from J, with 18 bases between. DNA of the CDR3: TGTGCCAGCACCAATAAAACAGGGAGTGGCAATCAGCCCCAGCATTTT. Translated, it gives CASTNKTGSGNQPQHF.

The chain employs TRBV28 and TRBJ1-1; the match to TRBD1 covers 9 bases. Losses at the gene ends were 5 bases for V and 8 bases for J; bases not matched to a gene: 6. CDR1 and CDR2 (germline): MDHEN, SYDVKM. The CDR3 contains 13 residues. Here the CDR3 reads CASSPLDRGEAFF. The CDR3 region has the DNA TGTGCCAGCAGTCCTCTGGACAGGGGAGAAGCTTTCTTT.

The chain links TRBV11-2 to TRBJ1-1, with a tentative D call TRBD1 (6 bases). This CDR3 comprises 14 residues. Germline V gene sequence: CDR1 SGHAT, CDR2 FQNNGV. The germline V and J ends were trimmed by 2 bases and 7 bases, with 14 bases remaining between them. The CDR3 DNA reads as TGTGCCAGCAGCTTAAGACCGGACAGACTTGAAGCTTTCTTT. Translating gives CASSLRPDRLEAFF.

The chain combines TRBV11-2 with TRBJ1-3, with TRBD1 matching over 10 bases. After removal of 7 bases from V and 0 bases from J, the junction contained 12 bases not matched to a gene. The CDR3 has 18 amino acids. Germline CDR1 is SGHAT and CDR2 is FQNNGV. The CDR3 loop reads CASTYAGQGSNSGNTIYF. The DNA for the CDR3 is TGTGCCAGCACCTATGCGGGACAGGGGTCAAACTCTGGAAACACCATATATTTT.